This T cell receptor (beta chain) originates from a study of T cell responses to AZD1222 COVID-19 vaccine (dated by TCRdb to about 2021). At the level of the whole study: TCR sequencing was performed for roughly 250 trial participants, of whom 200 to 210 were given two doses of AZD1222 and about 25 were given two doses of MenACWY control vaccine. Trial participants were enrolled by age into subgroups of 18-55, 56-69 and 70-plus years, and roughly 150, 30 and 60 TCR-sequenced participants, respectively, were included in these subgroups.

On the study overall, not on this receptor specifically: After two AZD1222 doses, spike-specific TCR breadth and depth were significantly higher than at day 0 and than in MenACWY recipients. Conclusions about previously exposed vaccinees were limited because only six AZD1222 recipients were SARS-CoV-2 seropositive at baseline. Because no day 14 peak-response samples were available, repertoires were characterized only after the peak T cell response. The 56-69-year group was small, and its depth increase did not reach significance, likely because of low power. Participants were mostly white British, with more females than males. The authors suggested clonal diversity may have been underestimated. Reportedly, almost half of the unique spike-specific TCRs recognized epitopes lying outside the regions that are mutated in the B.1.351 and B.1.1.7 variants. CD4 TCRs associated with the vaccine covered the entire spike protein, and the dominant responses were in regions 160-218 and 743-854.

The trim is 3 bases for V and 8 bases for J, with a gap of 14 bases between the germline ends. Reading the germline V gene gives CDR1 KGHSH and CDR2 LQKENI. Taken from cysteine to phenylalanine, the CDR3 has 14 residues. Only CDR3 DNA remains: 42 bases, in frame from the first base. The time point label, read with the paper, signifies: about 28 days (+/-7) after the second vaccine dose. AZD1222 recipients given second doses at about 4 weeks or at about 12 weeks were pooled, since spike-specific TCR depth and breadth were not found to differ between the two schedules. Vaccinee samples were obtained from the UK trials COV001 and COV002, which included a single-blind randomized controlled phase 2/3 trial of AZD1222 (ChAdOx1 nCoV-19) in healthy adults. For TCRbeta chain sequencing, PBMC samples from trial participants were taken at day 0 and at day 28 after the second dose. The CDR3 regions of human TCRbeta chains were analyzed by immunosequencing. In the source study's methods: Repertoire TCRs were matched against a reference library of SARS-CoV-2-specific TCRs generated with the MIRA antigen-specificity platform. Breadth meant the fraction of unique TCRs that were SARS-CoV-2-associated, whereas depth meant the fraction of total T cells that were SARS-CoV-2-associated. Using the MIRA data, each spike-specific TCR was mapped to the spike region that the TCR reacts to and placed in a CD4 or CD8 class. Log10-transformed breadth and depth values were compared by one-way ANOVA with Sidak's multiple comparisons tests. Not all clones reach the TCRdb copy of this immuneACCESS table, which keeps in-frame sequences only. Checked studies attribute under half of the gap to unresolved V genes and leave the rest unexplained. V and J calls and clone size follow that table, whereas D and trimming were derived from the DNA. For this sample the table gives some 130,000 clones, of which around 90% were detected only once. Roughly 6.1% of the sample rests with the top ten.

Notes on this clone: This clone's antigen is unknown. No base quality information exists; no much larger clone differs at one position.

The TCR was taken from an adult who received the AZD1222 COVID-19 vaccine. The input for sequencing was peripheral blood, taken 28 days after the second AZD1222 dose. This chain joins TRBV18 to TRBJ2-1; the D region possibly corresponds to TRBD1 (6 bases align). The nucleotides are TGTGCCAGCTCACCTCCAGGCAGGGGCCATGAGCAGTTCTTC. This encodes CASSPPGRGHEQFF.